The 6 T cell receptor beta chains reported below all come from one sample, sequenced in a study of regulatory T cells in long-lasting Graves disease. Assembly of TCR beta libraries relied on iRepertoire HTBI primers together with Arm-PCR of CDR3 regions. TCRdb used MiXCR to reprocess the multiplex PCR reads, holding one entry per CDR3 protein. The table includes under 450,000 distinct CDR3 sequences, 12% detected once. The time point: newly diagnosed GD, antithyroid drugs for less than 3 months. From RNA extracted from PBMCs, the TCR library was made. The sample was also linked to a second study, of T cells in Graves' hyperthyroidism and ophthalmopathy.

Sample: peripheral blood mononuclear cells (PBMCs), taken at new diagnosis, from a patient treated with antithyroid drugs. These receptors came from a woman younger than 30 with Graves disease.

This chain connects TRBV20-1 to TRBJ2-7, with a possible D match to TRBD2 (5 bases). The CDR3 loop spans 14 amino acids. V gave up 3 bases and J gave up 7 bases, with 19 bases separating them. Germline V gene sequence: CDR1 DFQATT, CDR2 SNEGSKA (reference sequence). The CDR3 loop reads CSARRPSSQREQYF. CDR3 in DNA: TGCAGTGCTAGGCGGCCCTCATCGCAGCGGGAGCAGTACTTC.

J is TRBJ2-3 and V is TRBV7-8; 10 bases map to TRBD2. Per the germline V gene, CDR1 is SGHVS and CDR2 is FQNEAQ. J was trimmed by 0 bases and V by 5 bases; bases with no gene match: 5. This CDR3 region has 16 residues. This CDR3 reads CASSIPTSGSTDTQYF. CDR3 bases: TGTGCCAGCAGCATCCCGACTAGCGGGAGCACAGATACGCAGTATTTT.

This clonotype was observed a handful of times. The genes are TRBV10-3 and TRBJ2-7; TRBD1 agrees at 7 bases. CDR1 and CDR2 from the germline V gene are ENHRY and SYGVKD. The CDR3 is 13 amino acids. With 6 bases clipped from V and 4 bases from J, the junction kept 6 bases outside the gene matches. This CDR3 is CAIRRDSSYEQYV. In DNA form, the CDR3 reads TGTGCCATCAGGAGGGACAGCTCTTACGAGCAGTACGTC.

This clonotype has a count of ten or more. The rearrangement links TRBV12-3 or TRBV12-4 to TRBJ1-4; D gene ambiguous. The CDR3 has 13 amino acids. The V gene lost 0 bases and the J gene lost 8 bases, with 7 bases spanning the gap. The CDR3 DNA is TGTGCCAGCAGTTTAGCGCGGGGAGAAAAACTGTTTTTT. This translates into CASSLARGEKLFF.

The chain uses TRBV4-3 and TRBJ2-1; D unclear. V was cut by 3 bases and J by 3 bases, with 15 bases left in between. The CDR3 runs 16 residues. CDR1 and CDR2 (germline): LGHNA, YSLEER. CDR3 amino acids: CASSQTHPKDYNEQFF. DNA of the CDR3: TGCGCCAGCAGCCAGACCCACCCGAAGGACTACAATGAGCAGTTCTTC.

This clonotype was counted many times. V and J are TRBV20-1 and TRBJ2-7; TRBD1 might be the D (5 bases). There are 19 residues in the CDR3. CDR1 and CDR2 from the germline V gene are DFQATT and SNEGSKA (reference sequence). V lost 0 bases, J lost 4 bases, and 28 bases lay in between. CDR3 bases: TGCAGTGCTAGAGATGGCATCGCGGTAATTTGGGGCGGAAAATACGAGCAGTACTTC. It encodes CSARDGIAVIWGGKYEQYF.